Sequencing of this T cell receptor beta chain was carried out in a study of T cells in Graves' hyperthyroidism and ophthalmopathy. Patients were excluded for uncontrolled infection, other autoimmune disease, pregnancy or lactation. The CDR3 contains 16 residues. With 5 bases clipped from V and 3 bases from J, the junction kept 10 bases outside the gene matches. CDR1 SGHAT and CDR2 FQNNGV come from the germline V gene. Template material for amplifying TCR beta CDR3 regions consisted of RNA transcripts. Initially, a first-round RT-PCR of the TCR CDR3 employed the HTBI primer set. From the multiplex PCR reads, TCRdb called clonotypes with MiXCR, one entry per CDR3 protein. The data contain some 490,000 distinct CDR3 sequences, approximately 23% of them singletons. This clonotype was counted at least ten times.

Specimen: blood. The chain combines TRBV11-2 with TRBJ2-4; 7 bases agree with TRBD2. This clonotype originated in a woman in her sixties or seventies with Graves' ophthalmopathy. CDR3 residues: CASSRGGSGGKNIQYF. For the CDR3, the DNA is TGTGCCAGCAGCAGGGGCGGGAGTGGAGGCAAAAACATTCAGTACTTC.